This T cell receptor beta chain is drawn from a study of CD8 T cells in Susac syndrome. Reverse transcription used roughly 0.45 to 1 ug RNA and random hexamers. The TCR beta CDR3 was amplified by immunoSEQ multiplex PCR across 54 Vbeta, 13 Jbeta. TCRdb analysed the immunoSEQ multiplex PCR reads with MiXCR anew, one entry per CDR3 protein. The sample shows over 100,000 distinct CDR3 sequences, around 93% of them seen only once. For this clonotype: Compared with germline, one end of the junction differs, possibly owing to a read error.

Healthy donors acted as controls, with matching for age and sex. This sequence originates from a human donor in good health. Sequencing was performed on CD8+ T cells from PBMCs.

The CDR3 DNA reads TGTGCCGGCAGTGAATCCGGGACACTGTTAAACTACGAGCAGTACTTC. Protein: CAGSESGTLLNYEQYF. The rearrangement links TRBV25-1 to TRBJ2-7; D may be TRBD1 (6 bases). The germline V gene encodes CDR1 MGHDK and CDR2 SYGVNS. This CDR3 has 16 residues.